The clone carrying this T cell receptor (beta chain) was detected once. Its matching antigen is unknown. These data come from a study of pediatric ulcerative colitis. Whole-study results and caveats: Clonal expansions reduced rectal repertoire diversity in acute severe colitis. Repertoires came from total lymphocyte DNA, so rare subsets like regulatory T cells may be missed.

Trimming pared 0 bases from V and 5 bases from J, leaving 14 bases between. The CDR3 spans 15 residues. Germline CDR1 reads MNHEY; CDR2 reads SMNVEV (reference sequence). The assay was run at survey level. TCRdb's copy holds only in-frame clones and misses some; the assay was immunoSEQ multiplex PCR. Of tens of thousands of clones listed, 80% to 90% are singletons. Sample: blood. The sequence was collected from a boy between 10 and 17 years old with severe ulcerative colitis. The chain links TRBV27 to TRBJ2-7, with a possible D match to TRBD1 (5 bases). The CDR3 DNA reads TGTGCCAGCAGTTTATCGGACGGACACCTCCACGAGCAGTACTTC. This gives the protein CASSLSDGHLHEQYF.